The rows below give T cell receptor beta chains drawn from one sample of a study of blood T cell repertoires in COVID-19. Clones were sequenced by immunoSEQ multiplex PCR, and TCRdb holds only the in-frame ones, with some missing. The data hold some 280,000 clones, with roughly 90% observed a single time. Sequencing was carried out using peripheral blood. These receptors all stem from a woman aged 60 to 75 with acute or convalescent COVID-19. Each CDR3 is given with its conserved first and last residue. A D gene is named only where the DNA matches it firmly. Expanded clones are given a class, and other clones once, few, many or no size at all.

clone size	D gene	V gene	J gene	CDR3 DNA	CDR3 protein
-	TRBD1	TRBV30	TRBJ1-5	TGTGCCTGGAGTGTATTCGGACAGGGGGTGGCCAATCAGCCCCAGCATTTT	CAWSVFGQGVANQPQHF
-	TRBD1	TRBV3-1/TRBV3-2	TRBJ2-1	TGTGCCAGCAGCCAAGGGACAGGGGTCAATGAGCAGTTCTTC	CASSQGTGVNEQFF
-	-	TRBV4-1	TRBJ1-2	TGCGCCAGCAGCCCCTTCTCGGGCTATGGCTACACCTTC	CASSPFSGYGYTF
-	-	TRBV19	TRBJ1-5	TGTGCCAGTAGTATGTCCCATAGCAATCAGCCCCAGCATTTT	CASSMSHSNQPQHF
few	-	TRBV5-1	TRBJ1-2	TGCGCCAGCAGCCCGGACGGGGGGAGGTATGGCTACACCTTC	CASSPDGGRYGYTF
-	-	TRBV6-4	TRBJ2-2	TGTGCCAGCAGTGACGGAGGTCACGGGGAGCTGTTTTTT	CASSDGGHGELFF
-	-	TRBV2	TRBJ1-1	TGTGCCAGCAGTTTCAGGGTGGGGACTGAAGCTTTCTTT	CASSFRVGTEAFF
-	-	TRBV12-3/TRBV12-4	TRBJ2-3	TGTGCCAGCAGTTATGGAGATGCAGATACGCAGTATTTT	CASSYGDADTQYF
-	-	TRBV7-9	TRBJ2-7	TGTGCCAGCAGCTCCGGGTCCCAATCCTACGAGCAGTACTTC	CASSSGSQSYEQYF
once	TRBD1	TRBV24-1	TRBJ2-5	TGTGCCACCAGTAGAGACAGGGTGGAAGGCGCTGAAGAGACCCAGTACTTC	CATSRDRVEGAEETQYF
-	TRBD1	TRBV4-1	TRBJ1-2	TGCGCCAGCAGCCAAGAGGTGTCGACAGGGCGCGGCTACACCTTC	CASSQEVSTGRGYTF
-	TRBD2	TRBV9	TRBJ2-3	TGTGCCAGCAGCCCCCGACTAGCGGGGGTCACAGATACGCAGTATTTT	CASSPRLAGVTDTQYF
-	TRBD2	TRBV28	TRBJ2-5	TGTGCCAGCAGTCGACCGGGGCTAGCGGGGGATCAAGAGACCCAGTACTTC	CASSRPGLAGDQETQYF
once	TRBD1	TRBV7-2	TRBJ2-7	TGTGCCAGCAGCTTCGGCAGGGGGTCCTACGAGCAGTACTTC	CASSFGRGSYEQYF
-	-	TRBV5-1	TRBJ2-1	TGCGCCAGCAGCTTGGACAGGGTCTACAATGAGCAGTTCTTC	CASSLDRVYNEQFF
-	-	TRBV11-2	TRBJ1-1	TGTGCCAGCAACCTACAGGAGGGGAACACTGAAGCTTTCTTT	CASNLQEGNTEAFF
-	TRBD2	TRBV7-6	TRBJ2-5	TGTGCCAGCAGCTCCGTCTTCGCTAGCGGGGGGGCCCAAGAGACCCAGTACTTC	CASSSVFASGGAQETQYF
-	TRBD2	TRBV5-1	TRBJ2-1	TGCGCCAGCAGCTTGGGGGGACTAGTAAATGAGCAGTTCTTC	CASSLGGLVNEQFF
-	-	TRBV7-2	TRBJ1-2	TGTGCCAGCAGCTTAGATCCCGGGTATGGCTACACCTTC	CASSLDPGYGYTF
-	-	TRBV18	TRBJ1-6	TGTGCCAGCTCACCAGCACAGGGTTCACCCCTCCACTTT	CASSPAQGSPLHF